This T cell receptor (beta chain) was captured by sequencing in a study of identical twins. Only a few counts were recorded for this clonotype. Its specificity is unknown. Unique molecular identifiers were in the cDNA, with template-switch universal primer binding. TCRdb reprocessed the 5' RACE reads with MiXCR, giving one entry per CDR3 protein. Here the sample spans 200,000 to 250,000 distinct CDR3 sequences, about an eighth being singletons. Germline V lookup: CDR1 SEHNR, CDR2 FQNEAQ (reference sequence). Trimming took 5 bases from V and 5 from J, leaving 16 bases between them. CDR3 size: 14 residues. Findings and limits, study-wide: Conclusions leaned on cross-sectional statistical analysis and did not track the same donors over time. Partial confounding of zero-insertion analyses by invariant MAIT and iNKT cells was possible. A lower insertion count was a feature of abundant cord blood beta clonotypes, with no such feature in memory repertoires.

This same sample was also part of a study on yellow fever vaccine responses in identical twins.

The material sequenced was memory (CD45RO+) T cells sorted from blood. This clonotype originated in a woman aged 18 to 35 in good health. The chain is built from TRBV7-9 and TRBJ2-7; D perhaps matches TRBD1 (6 bases). CDR3 region: CASSPDAGTNEQYF. The CDR3 bases are TGTGCCAGCAGCCCAGATGCCGGGACAAACGAGCAGTACTTC.